The 27 T cell receptor beta chains listed next were all sequenced from one sample in a study of identifying expanded T cells in peripheral blood. The data were produced by immunoSEQ multiplex PCR, yet TCRdb's version contains in-frame clones alone and is incomplete. The sample lists about 52,000 clones, around 82% seen once, with about 15% in the top ten. Material: blood. These receptors all come from a person aged 18 to 69 in good health.

The chain is built from TRBV5-5 and TRBJ1-1, with D unclear. Germline loops: CDR1 SGHKS, CDR2 YYEKEE (reference sequence). V was pared by 0 bases and J by 5 bases, with 14 bases between. This CDR3 contains 15 residues. CDR3 bases: TGTGCCAGCAGCTTGGGAATGAGGGTGGAGACTGAAGCTTTCTTT. It is translated as CASSLGMRVETEAFF.

This sequence joins TRBV9 and TRBJ2-3; D unclear. The ends were cut back, 0 bases at V and 0 bases at J, with 17 bases in the middle. The CDR3 runs 18 residues. Looked up from germline, CDR1 is SGDLS and CDR2 is YYNGEE. The CDR3 protein is CASSVVPFLQHSTDTQYF. The DNA of the CDR3 is TGTGCCAGCAGCGTAGTTCCTTTCCTACAGCATAGCACAGATACGCAGTATTTT.

The V call is TRBV5-1, the J call TRBJ2-5; the D gene is possibly TRBD2 (7 bases). CDR1 and CDR2 from the germline V gene are SGHRS and YFSETQ. Between the trimmed V and J ends, which lost 3 bases and 2 bases, there was a span of 17 bases. The CDR3 runs to 16 residues. As DNA, the CDR3 is TGCGCCAGCAGCTCCCACAGGGAGGGAGGGCAAGAGACCCAGTACTTC. Its protein product is CASSSHREGGQETQYF.

This chain connects TRBV7-6 to TRBJ2-1; D could derive from TRBD1 or TRBD2 (5 bases each). This CDR3 is built from 16 residues. Trimming removed 5 bases from V and 1 base from J, with 15 bases in between. Germline lookup yields CDR1 SGHVS and CDR2 FNYEAQ. The CDR3, as DNA: TGTGCCAGCAGCGCCACCGGGACCGAGTCCTACAATGAGCAGTTCTTC. Its protein is CASSATGTESYNEQFF.

V and J are TRBV2 and TRBJ1-1, with a tentative D call TRBD1 (5 bases). CDR1 is SNHLY, CDR2 FYNNEI, per germline. This CDR3 is 13 amino acids long. Trimming left V 1 base short and J 8 bases short, with 11 bases between. CDR3 nucleotides: TGTGCCAGCAGTGAAGACAGGAGAAAAGAAGCTTTCTTT. Protein: CASSEDRRKEAFF.

The chain combines TRBV9 with TRBJ1-4, with no clear D. V was trimmed by 4 bases and J by 0 bases, leaving 16 bases between them. The CDR3 contains 17 residues. Germline CDR1 and CDR2: SGDLS and YYNGEE. The CDR3 nucleotides are TGTGCCAGCAGCCCCTACCAACCGGGGACAACTAATGAAAAACTGTTTTTT. This translates into CASSPYQPGTTNEKLFF.

The V call is TRBV4-3, the J call TRBJ2-3; 12 bases agree with TRBD2. CDR3 size: 17 residues. CDR1 and CDR2 from the germline V gene are LGHNA and YSLEER. V gave up 4 bases and J gave up 2 bases; unmatched junction bases: 7. As DNA, the CDR3 is TGCGCCAGCAGCCTAACGACTAGCGGGAGCATCACAGATACGCAGTATTTT. Its protein product is CASSLTTSGSITDTQYF.

In its sample, this clone was seen a few times. The same CDR3 can be traced to other DNA sequences in this sample. The chain is built from TRBV7-9 and TRBJ1-2; D uncertain. V lost 1 base to trimming and J lost 4 bases, with 4 bases between them. CDR3 size: 12 residues. Germline-derived CDR1 and CDR2 are SEHNR and FQNEAQ (reference sequence). The CDR3 spells CASSLGGYGYTF. CDR3 nucleotide sequence: TGTGCCAGCAGCTTAGGAGGCTATGGCTACACCTTC.

This chain connects TRBV6-5 to TRBJ2-1, with D possibly being TRBD1 (5 bases). The CDR3 has 12 residues. V shed 11 bases and J shed 5 bases, with 13 bases lying between them. Germline V gene data show CDR1 as MNHEY and CDR2 as SVGAGI. This CDR3 is CASASRDNEQFF. As DNA, the CDR3 is TGTGCCTCAGCAAGCAGGGACAATGAGCAGTTCTTC.

V gene TRBV5-4 combines with J gene TRBJ2-2, with 10 positions matching TRBD2. Losses at the gene ends were 2 bases for V and 6 bases for J; bases not matched to a gene: 7. The CDR3 is made up of 16 amino acids. Germline CDR1 and CDR2: SGHNT and YYREEE (reference sequence). DNA for the CDR3: TGTGCCAGCAGCTTAAACAGCGGGAGGGTTGCCGGGGAGCTGTTTTTT. Protein product: CASSLNSGRVAGELFF.

The genes are TRBV7-8 and TRBJ1-3; a weak D match, TRBD1 (6 bases). The CDR3 is 15 residues long. V lost 0 bases and J lost 0, with 6 bases in between. The V gene's germline CDR1 is SGHVS and CDR2 FQNEAQ. DNA of the CDR3: TGTGCCAGCAGCTTAGCAGGGGGCTCTGGAAACACCATATATTTT. Translating gives CASSLAGGSGNTIYF. Based on the CDR3 plus reference TRBV7-8 and TRBJ1-3, the full variable domain is GAGVSQSPRYKVAKRGQDVALRCDPISGHVSLFWYQQALGQGPEFLTYFQNEAQLDKSGLPSDRFFAERPEGSVSTLKIQRTQQEDSAVYLCASSLAGGSGNTIYFGEGSWLTVV.

The V and J genes are TRBV2 and TRBJ1-5; D possibly corresponds to TRBD1 (5 bases). CDR1 and CDR2 from the germline V gene are SNHLY and FYNNEI. The CDR3 has 14 residues. V lost 8 bases to trimming and J lost 0 bases, with 11 bases between them. The CDR3 loop is CASGGENSNQPQHF. In nucleotides, the CDR3 is TGTGCCAGCGGGGGAGAGAATAGCAATCAGCCCCAGCATTTT.

The DNA of the CDR3 is TGTGCCAGCAGTTTATTTCTAGGGAACACCGGGGAGCTGTTTTTT. The encoded protein is CASSLFLGNTGELFF. The rearrangement joins TRBV27 to TRBJ2-2, with D hard to call. With 1 base removed from V and 1 base from J, the gap between germline ends came to 7 bases. Germline CDR1 MNHEY, CDR2 SMNVEV (reference sequence). The CDR3 runs 15 residues.

V gene TRBV6-1 combines with J gene TRBJ1-2; a possible D gene is TRBD1 (5 bases). The CDR3 has 12 residues. Germline V lookup: CDR1 MNHNS, CDR2 SASEGT. Deletions cut 11 bases from V and 12 bases from J, with 22 bases between. CDR3 bases: TGTGCCGCCCGCCGGGACCTTCACCGGCACACCTTC. It translates to CAARRDLHRHTF.

The chain employs TRBV7-2 and TRBJ2-3, with TRBD1 matching over 7 bases. With 2 bases clipped from V and 4 bases from J, the junction kept 0 bases outside the gene matches. Germline V gene sequence: CDR1 SGHTA, CDR2 FQGNSA. The CDR3 consists of 13 residues. For the CDR3, the DNA is TGTGCCAGCAGCTTAACAGGGGCAGATACGCAGTATTTT. Translation gives CASSLTGADTQYF.

In this sample, this clone turned up a few times. The V gene is TRBV7-9, the J gene TRBJ1-1, with 7 bases identical to TRBD1. Looked up from germline, CDR1 is SEHNR and CDR2 is FQNEAQ (reference sequence). V trimming: 2 bases; J trimming: 7 bases; junction bases outside the gene matches: 4. This CDR3 has 13 residues. CDR3 sequence (DNA): TGTGCCAGCAGCTTACGACAGGGCGGTGAAGCTTTCTTT. As protein: CASSLRQGGEAFF.

The J gene is TRBJ1-1, the V gene TRBV27, with unresolved D. In germline, CDR1 is MNHEY, CDR2 SMNVEV (reference sequence). The CDR3 loop spans 16 amino acids. Trimming left V 5 bases short and J 1 base short, with 17 bases between. CDR3 sequence reads: CASSPDPRIKNTEAFF. As DNA, the CDR3 is TGTGCCAGCAGTCCGGATCCGCGGATAAAGAACACTGAAGCTTTCTTT.

The rearrangement links TRBV7-8 to TRBJ1-5; 7 bases are shared with TRBD1. The CDR3 extends over 15 amino acids. V lost 1 base and J lost 1; bases outside the gene matches: 1. Germline CDR1 and CDR2: SGHVS and FQNEAQ. The CDR3 sequence: CASSLEQGSNQPQHF. The CDR3, as DNA: TGTGCCAGCAGCTTAGAACAGGGGAGCAATCAGCCCCAGCATTTT.

J is TRBJ2-2 and V is TRBV25-1; 7 nucleotides align to TRBD1. CDR3 length: 16 residues. Germline V gene data show CDR1 as MGHDK and CDR2 as SYGVNS. V lost 4 bases to trimming and J lost 5 bases; unmatched junction nucleotides: 10. Here the CDR3 DNA reads TGTGCCAGCAGTGCCCCGGGACAGAAAATAACCGGGGAGCTGTTTTTT. This codes for CASSAPGQKITGELFF.

CDR3 residues: CASSPRDARPGGYTF. The CDR3 nucleotides read TGTGCCAGCAGCCCTCGGGACGCCCGACCTGGGGGCTACACCTTC. The V and J genes are TRBV11-1 and TRBJ1-2; a possible D gene is TRBD1 (5 bases). The germline V gene has CDR1 SGHAT and CDR2 FQDESV (reference sequence). V lost 5 bases and J 8 bases, leaving 21 bases between the germline ends. The CDR3 extends over 15 amino acids.

V and J are TRBV5-4 and TRBJ1-2; tentatively, D is TRBD1 (5 bases). CDR1 and CDR2 from the germline V gene are SGHNT and YYREEE (reference sequence). Trimming cost V 2 bases and J 7 bases, with 12 bases left between them. The CDR3 spans 13 residues. For the CDR3, the DNA is TGTGCCAGCAGCTTAGCCAGGGACGGTGGCTACACCTTC. Protein sequence: CASSLARDGGYTF.

The chain has TRBV2 and TRBJ1-5; D call uncertain. Germline values: CDR1 SNHLY, CDR2 FYNNEI. This CDR3 is built from 14 residues. With 3 bases removed from V and 4 bases from J, the gap between germline ends came to 10 bases. The CDR3 protein is CASSDSLRNQPQHF. The DNA for the CDR3 is TGTGCCAGCAGTGACTCGTTACGGAATCAGCCCCAGCATTTT.

The chain's CDR3 is CASRVGLLNTEAFF. The CDR3 region has the DNA TGTGCCAGCAGGGTTGGACTCTTGAACACTGAAGCTTTCTTT. The gene calls are TRBV6-1 and TRBJ1-1; D call uncertain. V gave up 6 bases and J gave up 0 bases, with 11 bases separating them. The CDR3 totals 14 residues. The germline V gene has CDR1 MNHNS and CDR2 SASEGT.

The chain combines TRBV19 with TRBJ1-2, with D maybe TRBD1 (6 bases). Germline CDR1 is LNHDA and CDR2 is SQIVND (reference sequence). The CDR3 sequence is 13 residues long. Trimming stripped 7 bases from V and 7 bases from J, with 16 bases between. The chain's CDR3 is CASTYRGPGGYTF. DNA of the CDR3: TGTGCCAGTACCTATCGGGGGCCTGGTGGCTACACCTTC.

V usage is TRBV7-8 and J usage is TRBJ1-3; a weak D match, TRBD1 (6 bases). Per the germline V gene, CDR1 is SGHVS and CDR2 is FQNEAQ. This CDR3 contains 16 residues. With 6 bases removed from V and 3 bases from J, the gap between germline ends came to 18 bases. CDR3 nucleotide sequence: TGTGCCAGCAGGCCCGATTGGGGGGGCAATGGAAACACCATATATTTT. Translated: CASRPDWGGNGNTIYF.

This sequence joins TRBV7-9 and TRBJ1-6, with no clear D. Between the trimmed V and J ends, which lost 5 bases and 7 bases, there was a span of 6 bases. The CDR3 is 12 amino acids. Germline CDR1 and CDR2: SEHNR and FQNEAQ (reference sequence). CDR3 loop: CASSQRNSPLHF. In DNA, the CDR3 is TGTGCCAGCAGCCAAAGGAATTCACCCCTCCACTTT. Using reference TRBV7-9 and TRBJ1-6 for the parts outside the CDR3, the full variable domain is DTGVSQNPRHKITKRGQNVTFRCDPISEHNRLYWYRQTLGQGPEFLTYFQNEAQLEKSRLLSDRFSAERPKGSFSTLEIQRTEQGDSAMYLCASSQRNSPLHFGNGTRLTVT.

This chain joins TRBV5-1 and TRBJ1-5; D is unclear. In germline, CDR1 is SGHRS, CDR2 YFSETQ. The CDR3 consists of 16 residues. The ends were cut back, 1 base at V and 0 bases at J, with 11 bases in the middle. CDR3 in amino acids: CASSLLPGNSNQPQHF. The CDR3 DNA is TGCGCCAGCAGCTTGTTACCGGGGAATAGCAATCAGCCCCAGCATTTT.